This paragraph covers one T cell receptor beta chain sequence. These data are taken from a study of Ad26.COV2.S vaccination and SARS-CoV-2 variants. Some clones are missing from TCRdb's copy, which holds only in-frame ones; the method was immunoSEQ multiplex PCR. The profile shows around 300,000 clones, 85% to 90% of them singletons. Specified treatment: 19 received Ad26.COV2.S at low or high dose, single or two shots; a few received placebo; per-sample allocation not given. All samples were drawn on day 63, counting from the first vaccine or placebo injection. This receptor was obtained from a person aged 18-60 years who received the Ad26.COV2.S COVID-19 vaccine or a placebo. The starting material was peripheral blood, obtained in a trial of Ad26.COV2.S vaccine versus placebo.

Written as DNA, the CDR3 is TGCGCCAGCAGCCAAGAGAGGACAGTTTTTGTCTATGGCTACACCTTC. Translation: CASSQERTVFVYGYTF. The J gene is TRBJ1-2, the V gene TRBV4-3; possible D gene TRBD1, 6 bases. Germline assignment: CDR1 LGHNA and CDR2 YSLEER. This CDR3 region has 16 residues. The V and J ends lost 0 bases and 4 bases respectively, with 15 bases between them.